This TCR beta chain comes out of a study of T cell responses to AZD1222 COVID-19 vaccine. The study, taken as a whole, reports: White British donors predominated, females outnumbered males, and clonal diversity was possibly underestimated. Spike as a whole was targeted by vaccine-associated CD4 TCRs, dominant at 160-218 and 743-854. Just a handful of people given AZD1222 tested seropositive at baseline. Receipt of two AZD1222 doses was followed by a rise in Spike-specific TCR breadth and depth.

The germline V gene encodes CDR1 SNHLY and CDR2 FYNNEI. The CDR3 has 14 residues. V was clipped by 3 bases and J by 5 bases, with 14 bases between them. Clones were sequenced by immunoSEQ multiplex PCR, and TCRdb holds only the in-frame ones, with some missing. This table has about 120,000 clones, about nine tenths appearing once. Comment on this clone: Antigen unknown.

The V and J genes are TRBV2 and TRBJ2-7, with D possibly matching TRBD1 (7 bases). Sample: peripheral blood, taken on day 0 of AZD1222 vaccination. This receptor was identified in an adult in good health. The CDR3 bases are TGTGCCAGCAGTGAGGAGGGACAGTCCGACGAGCAGTACTTC. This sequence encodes CASSEEGQSDEQYF.